This is a list of T cell receptor beta chains from one sample in a study of T-cell reconstitution after alpha-beta-depleted transplantation in children. TCRdb re-derived calls from the PCR reads in MiXCR, one entry per CDR3 protein. The sample yields approximately 210,000 distinct CDR3 sequences, 14% to 15% seen once. This sample comprised PBMCs from the stem cell graft donor, obtained from the stem cell graft. These receptors originate from a human donor who donated a stem cell graft to a child with acute lymphoblastic leukemia. The CDR3 runs from the conserved cysteine through the conserved F or W. A D gene is named only where the DNA matches it firmly. Not all rows give a size; the values are once, few, many and, for expanded clones, a class.

J gene: TRBJ2-6; clone size: .; D gene: TRBD1; V gene: TRBV29-1; CDR3 protein: CSVKTGGTNVLTF; CDR3 DNA: TGCAGCGTTAAGACAGGGGGAACCAACGTCCTGACTTTC
J gene: TRBJ1-2; clone size: many; D gene: .; V gene: TRBV2; CDR3 protein: CASSSTVYGYTF; CDR3 DNA: TGTGCCAGCAGCTCGACAGTCTATGGCTACACCTTC
J gene: TRBJ1-5; clone size: .; D gene: .; V gene: TRBV7-2; CDR3 protein: CASSFRDPNQPQHF; CDR3 DNA: TGTGCCAGCAGCTTTAGGGATCCAAATCAGCCCCAGCATTTT
J gene: TRBJ2-7; clone size: few; D gene: .; V gene: TRBV20-1; CDR3 protein: CSAQFPGQPYEQYF; CDR3 DNA: TGCAGTGCCCAGTTCCCCGGACAGCCCTACGAGCAGTACTTC
J gene: TRBJ2-1; clone size: .; D gene: .; V gene: TRBV7-9; CDR3 protein: CASSLVAGSGDEQFF; CDR3 DNA: TGTGCCAGCAGCTTAGTGGCAGGATCTGGGGATGAGCAGTTCTTC
J gene: TRBJ1-1; clone size: few; D gene: TRBD1; V gene: TRBV10-3; CDR3 protein: CAITPGQGSNTEAFF; CDR3 DNA: TGTGCCATCACCCCGGGACAGGGATCGAACACTGAAGCTTTCTTT
J gene: TRBJ2-1; clone size: many; D gene: TRBD2; V gene: TRBV27; CDR3 protein: CASSTSGVYNEQFF; CDR3 DNA: TGTGCCAGCAGTACTAGCGGGGTCTACAATGAGCAGTTCTTC
J gene: TRBJ1-2; clone size: many; D gene: .; V gene: TRBV20-1; CDR3 protein: CSAIKGFDYGYTF; CDR3 DNA: TGCAGTGCTATCAAGGGGTTCGACTATGGCTACACCTTC
J gene: TRBJ1-1; clone size: many; D gene: .; V gene: TRBV7-8; CDR3 protein: CASSILVNTEAFF; CDR3 DNA: TGTGCCAGCAGCATACTCGTGAACACTGAAGCTTTCTTT
J gene: TRBJ2-5; clone size: few; D gene: TRBD2; V gene: TRBV5-1; CDR3 protein: CASRNSGAQETQYF; CDR3 DNA: TGCGCCAGCAGGAATAGCGGGGCACAAGAGACCCAGTACTTC
J gene: TRBJ2-1; clone size: many; D gene: TRBD2; V gene: TRBV5-1; CDR3 protein: CASNPGGSYNEQFF; CDR3 DNA: TGCGCCAGCAACCCGGGGGGTTCCTACAATGAGCAGTTCTTC
J gene: TRBJ2-1; clone size: few; D gene: TRBD2; V gene: TRBV5-1; CDR3 protein: CASSLLASGRATEQFF; CDR3 DNA: TGCGCCAGCAGCTTGCTTGCTAGCGGGAGGGCCACTGAGCAGTTCTTC
J gene: TRBJ2-6; clone size: few; D gene: .; V gene: TRBV11-3; CDR3 protein: CASKSLRGAGANGLTF; CDR3 DNA: TGTGCCAGCAAAAGTCTCAGGGGCGCTGGGGCCAACGGCCTGACTTTC
J gene: TRBJ1-1; clone size: many; D gene: .; V gene: TRBV12-3/TRBV12-4; CDR3 protein: CASSWGEEAFF; CDR3 DNA: TGTGCCAGCAGTTGGGGGGAGGAAGCTTTCTTT
J gene: TRBJ2-5; clone size: .; D gene: .; V gene: TRBV6-5; CDR3 protein: CASSLWAAGETQYF; CDR3 DNA: TGTGCCAGCAGTTTATGGGCCGCTGGGGAGACCCAGTACTTC
J gene: TRBJ1-2; clone size: .; D gene: TRBD1; V gene: TRBV5-1; CDR3 protein: CASSFGQGEKSGYTF; CDR3 DNA: TGCGCCAGCAGCTTTGGACAGGGGGAAAAGAGTGGCTACACCTTC
J gene: TRBJ2-1; clone size: many; D gene: .; V gene: TRBV5-1; CDR3 protein: CASSLGVPYNEQFF; CDR3 DNA: TGCGCCAGCAGCTTAGGGGTTCCCTACAATGAGCAGTTCTTC
J gene: TRBJ2-7; clone size: many; D gene: .; V gene: TRBV9; CDR3 protein: CASSVEGYEQYF; CDR3 DNA: TGTGCCAGCAGCGTAGAGGGGTACGAGCAGTACTTC
J gene: TRBJ2-1; clone size: many; D gene: .; V gene: TRBV20-1; CDR3 protein: CSASFRRRAYNEQFF; CDR3 DNA: TGCAGTGCTAGTTTTCGCCGGAGGGCCTACAATGAGCAGTTCTTC
J gene: TRBJ2-5; clone size: many; D gene: TRBD1; V gene: TRBV27; CDR3 protein: CASSLWDRGQETQYF; CDR3 DNA: TGTGCCAGCAGTTTATGGGACAGGGGGCAGGAGACCCAGTACTTC
J gene: TRBJ2-3; clone size: .; D gene: .; V gene: TRBV11-2; CDR3 protein: CASSLEGVGAGSTDTQYF; CDR3 DNA: TGTGCCAGCAGCTTAGAAGGAGTGGGCGCCGGCTCCACAGATACGCAGTATTTT
J gene: TRBJ2-1; clone size: many; D gene: .; V gene: TRBV27; CDR3 protein: CASSIDRENEQFF; CDR3 DNA: TGTGCCAGCAGTATTGACAGAGAAAATGAGCAGTTCTTC
J gene: TRBJ2-2; clone size: .; D gene: TRBD2; V gene: TRBV19; CDR3 protein: CASSDGGAGELFF; CDR3 DNA: TGTGCCAGTAGTGATGGGGGGGCCGGGGAGCTGTTTTTT
J gene: TRBJ2-5; clone size: many; D gene: .; V gene: TRBV12-3/TRBV12-4; CDR3 protein: CASSLGNIIQETQYF; CDR3 DNA: TGTGCCAGCAGTTTAGGGAATATTATTCAAGAGACCCAGTACTTC
J gene: TRBJ2-1; clone size: many; D gene: .; V gene: TRBV12-3/TRBV12-4; CDR3 protein: CASSFGVDNEQFF; CDR3 DNA: TGTGCCAGCAGTTTTGGAGTTGACAATGAGCAGTTCTTC
J gene: TRBJ2-2; clone size: .; D gene: .; V gene: TRBV20-1; CDR3 protein: CSARGRGGEVTGELFF; CDR3 DNA: TGCAGTGCTAGAGGAAGGGGGGGAGAGGTCACCGGGGAGCTGTTTTTT
J gene: TRBJ1-2; clone size: .; D gene: .; V gene: TRBV10-3; CDR3 protein: CAISEMLNGYTF; CDR3 DNA: TGTGCCATCAGTGAGATGCTTAATGGCTACACCTTC
J gene: TRBJ1-1; clone size: many; D gene: .; V gene: TRBV7-9; CDR3 protein: CASSLGSRGRLEAFF; CDR3 DNA: TGTGCCAGCAGCTTAGGAAGCAGGGGACGCCTTGAAGCTTTCTTT
J gene: TRBJ1-6; clone size: .; D gene: .; V gene: TRBV7-2; CDR3 protein: CASSPSRRNSPLHF; CDR3 DNA: TGTGCCAGCAGCCCCAGCAGGAGGAATTCACCCCTCCACTTT
J gene: TRBJ2-7; clone size: .; D gene: .; V gene: TRBV28; CDR3 protein: CASSARGRVSYEQYF; CDR3 DNA: TGTGCCAGCAGTGCGAGGGGCAGGGTTTCCTACGAGCAGTACTTC
J gene: TRBJ2-7; clone size: many; D gene: TRBD2; V gene: TRBV10-3; CDR3 protein: CAISDFDLAGGPGYEQYF; CDR3 DNA: TGTGCCATCAGTGATTTCGATCTAGCGGGAGGGCCAGGGTACGAGCAGTACTTC
J gene: TRBJ1-1; clone size: many; D gene: .; V gene: TRBV20-1; CDR3 protein: CSAPSGGNTEAFF; CDR3 DNA: TGCAGTGCTCCTTCTGGAGGGAACACTGAAGCTTTCTTT
J gene: TRBJ1-3; clone size: .; D gene: .; V gene: TRBV27; CDR3 protein: CASSLSPPGGNTIYF; CDR3 DNA: TGTGCCAGCAGTTTATCACCTCCGGGAGGAAACACCATATATTTT
J gene: TRBJ2-2; clone size: many; D gene: TRBD1; V gene: TRBV5-1; CDR3 protein: CASSLRGGATGELFF; CDR3 DNA: TGCGCCAGCAGCTTGAGAGGGGGCGCCACCGGGGAGCTGTTTTTT
J gene: TRBJ2-3; clone size: many; D gene: TRBD1; V gene: TRBV5-1; CDR3 protein: CASSLNPGTGEIDTQYF; CDR3 DNA: TGCGCCAGCAGCTTGAACCCCGGGACAGGGGAGATAGATACGCAGTATTTT
J gene: TRBJ2-3; clone size: many; D gene: .; V gene: TRBV30; CDR3 protein: CAWSAGDRGTQYF; CDR3 DNA: TGTGCCTGGAGTGCAGGAGACAGAGGTACGCAGTATTTT
J gene: TRBJ1-3; clone size: .; D gene: .; V gene: TRBV10-3; CDR3 protein: CAIKPNSGNTIYF; CDR3 DNA: TGTGCCATCAAGCCGAACTCTGGAAACACCATATATTTT
J gene: TRBJ1-2; clone size: .; D gene: .; V gene: TRBV7-9; CDR3 protein: CASRLDTNYGYTF; CDR3 DNA: TGTGCCAGCAGGTTGGACACTAACTATGGCTACACCTTC
J gene: TRBJ2-5; clone size: many; D gene: .; V gene: TRBV11-2; CDR3 protein: CASSWGWGETQYF; CDR3 DNA: TGTGCCAGCAGCTGGGGCTGGGGAGAGACCCAGTACTTC
J gene: TRBJ1-1; clone size: many; D gene: .; V gene: TRBV4-2; CDR3 protein: CASSQLEYLNTEAFF; CDR3 DNA: TGTGCCAGCAGCCAATTAGAGTACCTAAACACTGAAGCTTTCTTT
J gene: TRBJ2-7; clone size: many; D gene: .; V gene: TRBV10-3; CDR3 protein: CAISEIGDPHEQYF; CDR3 DNA: TGTGCCATCAGTGAGATAGGGGACCCCCACGAGCAGTACTTC